This record looks at one T cell receptor beta chain sequence and its context. This specimen comes from a study of long-term antiretroviral therapy in people with HIV. Germline CDR1 is SGHKS and CDR2 is YYEKEE (reference sequence). This CDR3 is built from 14 residues. V lost 4 bases and J 2 bases, leaving 12 bases between the germline ends. At the survey level, the v3.0 immunoSEQ assay was run. Here immunoSEQ multiplex PCR was the method, and the copy in TCRdb shows in-frame clones only, minus some. The sample holds 15,000 to 20,000 clones, around 89% seen once. The chain couples TRBV5-5 to TRBJ2-5, with D possibly TRBD1 on 5 matching bases. Sequenced here: unsorted PBMCs, sampled 6.9 years after starting antiretroviral therapy. This clonotype originated in a man aged 50 to 60 with HIV. In DNA, the CDR3 is TGTGCCAGCAGCCCAGGGTCGGTACAAGAGACCCAGTACTTC. Amino acids: CASSPGSVQETQYF.